Sequencing of this T cell receptor beta chain was carried out in a study of T cell responses to AZD1222 COVID-19 vaccine. Study conclusions and caveats: Close to half of spike-specific TCRs reportedly recognize unmutated variant regions. There were mostly white British donors and more females than males, and clonal diversity was possibly underestimated. Distributed over spike, vaccine-associated CD4 TCRs predominated at 160-218 and 743-854.

Generated by immunoSEQ multiplex PCR, the TCRdb table keeps only in-frame clones and is missing some. The table has 120,000 or so clones, approximately 94% seen once; the top ten hold 4.5% to 6%. Concerning this clone itself: The antigen is undetermined.

The CDR3 totals 12 residues. V lost 5 bases and J lost 15, with 17 bases in between. Germline-derived CDR1 and CDR2 are ENHRY and SYGVKD. Doses given second, at about 4 or about 12 weeks, were pooled. This clonotype was obtained from an adult who received the AZD1222 COVID-19 vaccine. The rearrangement uses TRBV10-3 and TRBJ2-1; D is possibly TRBD1 or TRBD2 (5 bases each). This material consisted of peripheral blood, taken 28 days after the second AZD1222 dose. Written as DNA, the CDR3 is TGTGCCATCAGTTCAGGACCACAGGAGGTGTTCTTC. Protein product: CAISSGPQEVFF.